Below, 12 T cell receptor beta chains from the same sample are listed, as sequenced in a study of OX40 agonist ivuxolimab in advanced cancers. Only in-frame clones appear in the TCRdb table, and some are missing; sequencing was by immunoSEQ multiplex PCR. The sample yields tens of thousands of clones, roughly 88% seen once. The source was CD4+ or CD8+ T cells sorted from blood, collected in a trial of the OX40 agonist ivuxolimab. The receptors come from an adult with an advanced solid tumor such as melanoma, head and neck, liver or kidney cancer.

The chain recombines TRBV9 with TRBJ2-7, with a possible D match to TRBD1 (6 bases). The V end was cut by 0 bases, the J end by 0 bases, with 10 bases between. CDR1 is SGDLS, CDR2 YYNGEE, per germline. This CDR3 is 15 amino acids long. CDR3 in amino acids: CASSVGTGSSYEQYF. CDR3 DNA: TGTGCCAGCAGCGTAGGAACAGGGAGCTCCTACGAGCAGTACTTC.

The V gene is TRBV7-2, the J gene TRBJ2-6; D is perhaps TRBD1 (5 bases). Germline CDR1 and CDR2: SGHTA and FQGNSA. Trimming took off 1 base at V and 4 bases at J, with 8 bases between the two ends. The CDR3 spans 15 residues. The CDR3: CASSLVGAGANVLTF. CDR3 in DNA: TGTGCCAGCAGCTTAGTAGGGGCAGGGGCCAACGTCCTGACTTTC.

The rearrangement links TRBV28 to TRBJ1-2; D unclear. The CDR3 has 13 residues. The germline CDR1 and CDR2 sequences are MDHEN and SYDVKM. V gave up 5 bases and J gave up 3 bases, with 10 bases separating them. In DNA, the CDR3 is TGTGCCAGCAGTATAGGGATAGACTATGGCTACACCTTC. Protein product: CASSIGIDYGYTF.

The chain combines TRBV28 with TRBJ2-7; 10 bases align to TRBD2. CDR3 size: 14 residues. The trim removed 6 bases at V and 6 bases at J, leaving 8 bases unmatched. Germline assignment: CDR1 MDHEN and CDR2 SYDVKM. CDR3: CASRPAGGRREQYF. In nucleotides, the CDR3 is TGTGCCAGCAGACCAGCGGGGGGGCGGCGCGAGCAGTACTTC.

The chain combines TRBV7-2 with TRBJ1-6; D is unclear. The CDR3 consists of 17 residues. CDR1 and CDR2 from the germline V gene are SGHTA and FQGNSA. V dropped 1 base and J dropped 9 bases, with 19 bases sitting between them. CDR3 sequence: CASSLVSRGPIGSPLHF. DNA for the CDR3: TGTGCCAGCAGCTTAGTAAGCCGAGGACCAATCGGTTCACCCCTCCACTTT.

The chain employs TRBV5-4 and TRBJ1-6, with unresolved D. Germline-derived CDR1 and CDR2 are SGHNT and YYREEE (reference sequence). Trimming removed 1 base at V and 7 bases at J, with 9 bases between. This CDR3 contains 14 residues. The CDR3 reads CASSLQGYNSPLHF. DNA for the CDR3: TGTGCCAGCAGCTTGCAAGGGTACAATTCACCCCTCCACTTT.

The J gene is TRBJ2-1, the V gene TRBV18; D is possibly TRBD1 (6 bases). The CDR3 covers 14 residues. The germline V and J ends were trimmed by 0 bases and 4 bases, with 7 bases remaining between them. Germline lookup yields CDR1 KGHSH and CDR2 LQKENI. CDR3 DNA sequence: TGTGCCAGCTCACCACCGAGGGGGTACAATGAGCAGTTCTTC. Encoded protein: CASSPPRGYNEQFF. The variable domain in full, with the rest retrieved from reference TRBV18 and TRBJ2-1, is NAGVMQNPRHLVRRRGQEARLRCSPMKGHSHVYWYRQLPEEGLKFMVYLQKENIIDESGMPKERFSAEFPKEGPSILRIQQVVRGDSAAYFCASSPPRGYNEQFFGPGTRLTVL.

This rearrangement joins TRBV10-3 to TRBJ1-1; the match to TRBD1 covers 8 bases. V lost 0 bases, J lost 7 bases, and 7 bases stayed unmatched. Germline V gene data show CDR1 as ENHRY and CDR2 as SYGVKD. The CDR3 consists of 15 residues. CDR3 region: CAISESKAGGIEAFF. CDR3 nucleotide sequence: TGTGCCATCAGTGAGTCGAAGGCAGGGGGCATTGAAGCTTTCTTT.

J is TRBJ1-2 and V is TRBV11-2, with TRBD1 matching over 8 bases. The CDR3 is made up of 16 amino acids. From germline, CDR1 is SGHAT and CDR2 FQNNGV. J was trimmed by 2 bases and V by 1 base; bases with no gene match: 6. CDR3 protein: CASSLGGQGSNYGYTF. The CDR3 region has the DNA TGTGCCAGCAGCTTAGGTGGACAGGGAAGCAACTATGGCTACACCTTC.

The CDR3 protein is CASSFRFTGVSYEQYF. The CDR3 nucleotides read TGTGCCAGCAGCTTTAGGTTTACGGGGGTCTCCTACGAGCAGTACTTC. The rearrangement links TRBV5-5 to TRBJ2-7, with D possibly being TRBD2 (6 bases). Looked up from germline, CDR1 is SGHKS and CDR2 is YYEKEE (reference sequence). This CDR3 has 16 amino acids. Between the trimmed V and J ends, which lost 2 bases and 0 bases, there was a span of 15 bases.

This clone was counted only a few times. This chain connects TRBV4-1 to TRBJ1-2; weak D call: TRBD1 (5 bases). Germline V gene lookup returns CDR1 MGHRA and CDR2 YSYEKL. The V gene lost 0 bases and the J gene lost 4 bases, with 9 bases spanning the gap. This CDR3 is 14 amino acids long. Here the CDR3 DNA reads TGCGCCAGCAGCCAAGATTGGGACCGCTATGGCTACACCTTC. It codes for CASSQDWDRYGYTF.

The CDR3 region is CASRGGTALNTEAFF. The DNA of the CDR3 is TGTGCCAGCAGGGGAGGGACGGCCCTGAACACTGAAGCTTTCTTT. The chain links TRBV6-1 to TRBJ1-1, with D maybe TRBD1 (5 bases). Trimming shortened V by 6 bases and J by 0 bases, and 14 bases separated the two germline ends. In germline, CDR1 is MNHNS, CDR2 SASEGT. This CDR3 contains 15 residues.